These T cell receptor beta chains were read from a single sample in a study of T-cell memory formation after mild COVID-19. From the 5' RACE reads, TCRdb called clonotypes with MiXCR, one entry per CDR3 protein. The repertoire holds 250,000 to 350,000 distinct CDR3 sequences, with roughly an eighth as singletons. The sample taken for sequencing was PBMCs or a T cell subset sorted from them (not recorded which). The receptors here all came from a young man who had mild COVID-19 (a few samples of this study predate the infection). Cell type and time point are not known. Each CDR3 is given with its conserved first and last residue. Fields, in order: V gene, clone size, J gene, CDR3 length, D gene, CDR3 protein, CDR3 DNA. A D gene is named only where the DNA matches it firmly. Only some rows state a clone size, as once, few, many or a class for expanded clones.

>TRBV7-9|few|TRBJ2-2|16|TRBD2
CASSRRSGVDTGELFF
TGTGCCAGCAGCCGACGTAGCGGGGTCGACACCGGGGAGCTGTTTTTT
>TRBV9|NA|TRBJ1-6|15|NA
CASSVGRGLNSPLHF
TGTGCCAGCAGCGTAGGGAGGGGACTGAATTCACCCCTCCACTTT
>TRBV6-2/TRBV6-3|few|TRBJ1-1|16|NA
CASSYEGSRYNTEAFF
TGTGCCAGCAGTTACGAGGGCAGCCGGTATAACACTGAAGCTTTCTTT
>TRBV15|few|TRBJ1-2|16|NA
CATSRDQPGAGYGYTF
TGTGCCACCAGCAGAGACCAACCGGGCGCGGGCTATGGCTACACCTTC
>TRBV19|NA|TRBJ1-2|13|NA
CASSIQSNYGYTF
TGTGCCAGTAGTATACAGAGTAACTATGGCTACACCTTC
>TRBV7-6|few|TRBJ1-4|12|NA
CASGAGDEKLFF
TGTGCCTCTGGGGCGGGCGATGAAAAACTGTTTTTT
>TRBV24-1|few|TRBJ2-1|12|NA
CATTDGYNEQFF
TGTGCCACAACCGACGGCTACAATGAGCAGTTCTTC
>TRBV29-1|few|TRBJ2-2|16|TRBD1
CSAEGASAGHTGELFF
TGCAGCGCCGAGGGGGCCTCGGCAGGGCACACCGGGGAGCTGTTTTTT
>TRBV12-3/TRBV12-4|few|TRBJ1-5|14|TRBD1
CASTRGTGLKPQHF
TGTGCCAGCACTAGAGGGACAGGTTTGAAGCCCCAGCATTTT
>TRBV29-1|NA|TRBJ1-1|13|NA
CSVTGRLNTEAFF
TGCAGCGTCACTGGCAGACTGAACACTGAAGCTTTCTTT
>TRBV24-1|NA|TRBJ2-3|16|TRBD1
CATSDPGQGVADTQYF
TGTGCCACCAGTGATCCCGGACAGGGGGTAGCAGATACGCAGTATTTT
>TRBV6-2/TRBV6-3|NA|TRBJ1-1|14|NA
CASSLTVMNTEAFF
TGTGCCAGCAGTCTCACTGTTATGAACACTGAAGCTTTCTTT
>TRBV6-1|NA|TRBJ2-5|14|TRBD1
CASSVDRATETQYF
TGTGCCAGCAGTGTCGACAGGGCAACAGAGACCCAGTACTTC
>TRBV14|NA|TRBJ2-3|16|TRBD2
CASSLRLAAGTDTQYF
TGTGCCAGCAGCCTAAGACTAGCGGCAGGCACAGATACGCAGTATTTT
>TRBV18|few|TRBJ1-1|11|NA
CASSSTFEAFF
TGTGCCAGCTCATCGACGTTCGAAGCTTTCTTT
>TRBV4-1|few|TRBJ1-1|17|NA
CASSQGRALRLNTEAFF
TGCGCCAGCAGCCAAGGGCGGGCTTTAAGGTTGAACACTGAAGCTTTCTTT
>TRBV5-1|many|TRBJ2-7|16|NA
CASSLAPTGRDYEQYF
TGCGCCAGCAGCTTGGCCCCGACAGGGAGGGACTACGAGCAGTACTTC
>TRBV11-2|NA|TRBJ2-3|14|TRBD2
CASSPREGPYTQYF
TGTGCCAGCAGTCCTAGGGAGGGGCCTTATACGCAGTATTTT
>TRBV19|few|TRBJ1-4|16|TRBD1
CASSIDLQGAQEKLFF
TGTGCCAGTAGTATAGACCTACAGGGGGCTCAAGAAAAACTGTTTTTT
>TRBV5-5|few|TRBJ1-6|14|TRBD1
CASSQGQGNSPLHF
TGTGCCAGCAGCCAGGGACAGGGAAACTCACCCCTCCACTTT
>TRBV5-1|NA|TRBJ2-3|14|TRBD1
CASSPGTGVDTQYF
TGCGCCAGCAGCCCGGGGACAGGGGTAGATACGCAGTATTTT
>TRBV15|NA|TRBJ2-7|15|NA
CATSRGYKSSYEQYF
TGTGCCACCAGCAGAGGCTACAAGAGCTCCTACGAGCAGTACTTC
>TRBV30|NA|TRBJ1-5|13|NA
CAWSARVLQPQHF
TGTGCCTGGAGTGCCAGGGTCTTGCAGCCCCAGCATTTT
>TRBV20-1|NA|TRBJ2-1|12|NA
CSAQAGFNEQFF
TGCAGCGCTCAAGCGGGTTTCAATGAGCAGTTCTTC
>TRBV28|NA|TRBJ1-5|14|TRBD1
CASRTTQGDQPQHF
TGTGCCAGCAGAACGACCCAGGGGGATCAGCCCCAGCATTTT
>TRBV11-2|NA|TRBJ2-5|16|TRBD2
CASSLVSGGPKETQYF
TGTGCCAGCAGCTTAGTTAGCGGGGGACCTAAAGAGACCCAGTACTTC
>TRBV5-1|NA|TRBJ2-5|16|TRBD2
CASSQRASGGRETQYF
TGCGCCAGCAGCCAGAGGGCTAGCGGGGGCCGGGAGACCCAGTACTTC
>TRBV30|NA|TRBJ2-7|13|NA
CAWSSGVAYEQYF
TGTGCCTGGAGTTCTGGGGTTGCCTACGAGCAGTACTTC
>TRBV6-1|NA|TRBJ1-2|13|TRBD1
CASKPAGDRDDTF
TGTGCCAGCAAGCCCGCCGGGGACAGGGATGACACCTTC
>TRBV5-4|few|TRBJ2-5|14|NA
CASSLPTEQETQYF
TGTGCCAGCAGCTTACCGACGGAGCAAGAGACCCAGTACTTC
>TRBV4-3|NA|TRBJ2-7|14|NA
CASSQTDTFHEQYF
TGCGCCAGCAGCCAGACAGACACTTTCCACGAGCAGTACTTC
>TRBV12-3/TRBV12-4|NA|TRBJ1-5|15|TRBD1
CASSLPGGPTQPQHF
TGTGCCAGCAGTTTACCAGGGGGTCCCACTCAGCCCCAGCATTTT
>TRBV20-1|many|TRBJ2-3|15|NA
CSALRDGGGTDTQYF
TGCAGTGCTCTCCGAGACGGGGGCGGCACAGATACGCAGTATTTT
>TRBV4-1|NA|TRBJ1-1|15|NA
CASSHRVLINTEAFF
TGCGCCAGCAGCCATCGAGTGTTGATCAACACTGAAGCTTTCTTT
>TRBV7-9|NA|TRBJ1-4|18|TRBD1
CASSPRDRGRIFGEKLFF
TGTGCCAGCAGCCCCCGGGACAGGGGAAGAATCTTCGGTGAAAAACTGTTTTTT
>TRBV6-1|NA|TRBJ2-7|14|NA
CASKGLSRFYEQYF
TGTGCCAGCAAAGGGCTTAGTCGCTTTTACGAGCAGTACTTC
>TRBV29-1|NA|TRBJ2-2|13|NA
CSVSRGWTGELFF
TGCAGCGTTAGTCGAGGGTGGACCGGGGAGCTGTTTTTT
>TRBV3-1|few|TRBJ2-2|13|NA
CASSQGGTGELFF
TGTGCCAGCAGCCAAGGGGGCACCGGGGAGCTGTTTTTT
>TRBV6-5|few|TRBJ2-5|17|TRBD2
CASSYLGLAGGRETQYF
TGTGCCAGCAGTTACTTGGGACTAGCGGGGGGTCGAGAGACCCAGTACTTC
>TRBV5-8|many|TRBJ2-7|13|NA
CASSPPGAYEQYF
TGTGCCAGCAGCCCCCCCGGGGCCTACGAGCAGTACTTC
>TRBV12-3/TRBV12-4|NA|TRBJ2-3|15|TRBD1
CASSRTGASTDTQYF
TGTGCCAGCAGTAGAACAGGGGCTAGCACAGATACGCAGTATTTT
>TRBV5-1|NA|TRBJ1-1|17|NA
CASSRWGGAERNTEAFF
TGCGCCAGCAGCCGATGGGGGGGCGCGGAGAGGAACACTGAAGCTTTCTTT
>TRBV12-3/TRBV12-4|NA|TRBJ1-4|16|TRBD1
CASSGSSRGPNEKLFF
TGTGCCAGCAGCGGCTCCTCCAGGGGGCCTAATGAAAAACTGTTTTTT
>TRBV29-1|few|TRBJ2-2|14|NA
CSVLTGTAEEELFF
TGCAGCGTTCTAACCGGGACGGCGGAGGAGGAGCTGTTTTTT
>TRBV7-2|few|TRBJ2-3|14|NA
CASSSPLGPDTQYF
TGTGCCAGCAGCTCCCCCTTGGGGCCGGATACGCAGTATTTT
>TRBV7-3|few|TRBJ2-5|15|TRBD1
CASSPGGTISETQYF
TGTGCCAGCAGCCCAGGGGGAACTATATCAGAGACCCAGTACTTC
>TRBV7-6|few|TRBJ2-1|16|TRBD2
CASSSIPGLAGNEQFF
TGTGCCAGCAGCTCTATCCCGGGACTAGCGGGGAATGAGCAGTTCTTC
>TRBV7-2|few|TRBJ1-1|15|NA
CASSLSAPVNTEAFF
TGTGCCAGCAGCTTAAGCGCCCCTGTGAACACTGAAGCTTTCTTT
>TRBV5-1|many|TRBJ2-1|15|TRBD1
CASSSEDRLRNEQFF
TGCGCCAGCAGCTCGGAGGACAGGTTGCGCAATGAGCAGTTCTTC